The TCR beta chain described here comes from a study of blood T cell repertoires in COVID-19. Clones were sequenced by immunoSEQ multiplex PCR, and TCRdb holds only the in-frame ones, with some missing. In the table there are some 110,000 clones, roughly 83% of which are singletons. J lost 4 bases, V lost 6 bases, and 9 bases had no gene match. The CDR3 sequence is 14 residues long. The germline V gene encodes CDR1 MNHEY and CDR2 SVGAGI. The material sequenced was peripheral blood. The genes are TRBV6-5 and TRBJ2-7; 7 positions match TRBD2. The sequence came from a woman aged 70-85 years with acute or convalescent COVID-19. DNA of the CDR3: TGTGCCAGCAGACCTAGCGGAGACCTATACGAGCAGTACTTC. Translation: CASRPSGDLYEQYF.